Listed here are 12 T cell receptor beta chains from one sample, sequenced in a study of immune cell composition in non-small cell lung cancer. Normal lung was taken at the farthest possible site, at least 3 cm from tumour. Clones were read by immunoSEQ multiplex PCR, and TCRdb kept only the in-frame ones, dropping some. The sample holds 6,600 or so clones, roughly 80% seen once. Sample: non-adjacent lung tissue. These receptor sequences come from a human donor with non-small cell lung cancer.

This clone showed up just once. This chain uses TRBV5-1 with TRBJ2-1, with TRBD1 matching 8 bases. J lost 5 bases, V lost 1 base, and 2 bases had no gene match. This CDR3 is 14 amino acids long. Germline assignment: CDR1 SGHRS and CDR2 YFSETQ. The CDR3 DNA sequence: TGCGCCAGCAGCTTGCAGGGGGCCAACAATGAGCAGTTCTTC. This gives the protein CASSLQGANNEQFF.

The chain is built from TRBV11-2 and TRBJ1-5; D may be TRBD1 (6 bases). The V and J ends lost 5 bases and 0 bases respectively, with 14 bases between them. From germline, CDR1 is SGHAT and CDR2 FQNNGV. This CDR3 contains 16 residues. The CDR3 is CASSRVGASSNQPQHF. The CDR3 nucleotides are TGTGCCAGCAGCCGAGTGGGGGCTTCTAGCAATCAGCCCCAGCATTTT.

Worth noting for this clone: One junction end does not reproduce the germline sequence, and a read error may be involved. V is TRBV7-8 and J is TRBJ2-5; a possible D gene is TRBD1 (8 bases). This CDR3 comprises 14 residues. CDR1 and CDR2 from the germline V gene are SGHVS and FQNEAQ. The CDR3 bases are TGTGCCAGCAGCCGGACAGGGAGGACATGGGGGGGTAACTTC. Translating gives CASSRTGRTWGGNF.

The genes are TRBV10-1 and TRBJ2-3, with TRBD2 identical over 12 bases. Germline-derived CDR1 and CDR2 are WNHNN and SYGVQD (reference sequence). The V segment lost 3 bases and the J segment 0 bases; nucleotides outside the gene matches: 1. There are 16 residues in the CDR3. CDR3 amino acids: CASSDGLAGSTDTQYF. The DNA of the CDR3 is TGCGCCAGCAGTGATGGACTAGCGGGGAGCACAGATACGCAGTATTTT.

V is TRBV4-1 and J is TRBJ2-7, with TRBD1 identical over 7 bases. V lost 3 bases and J lost 3; bases outside the gene matches: 2. The CDR3 runs 13 residues. Germline loops: CDR1 MGHRA, CDR2 YSYEKL. CDR3 in amino acids: CASSQRDSYEQYF. CDR3 DNA: TGCGCCAGCAGCCAGAGGGACAGCTACGAGCAGTACTTC.

The J gene is TRBJ1-1, the V gene TRBV5-4; no firm D call. The CDR3 is made up of 14 amino acids. Trimming took 2 bases from V and 3 from J, leaving 11 bases between them. Germline V lookup: CDR1 SGHNT, CDR2 YYREEE (reference sequence). The CDR3 DNA reads TGTGCCAGCAGCTTCTTTAGTATGGACACTGAAGCTTTCTTT. Residues: CASSFFSMDTEAFF.

The chain recombines TRBV21-1 with TRBJ2-1; the DNA was not compared with TRBD1, the D call given in the table. TRBV21-1 counts as a pseudogene. CDR3 length equals 16 residues. The CDR3 loop is CASSKENRGSYNEQFF. The CDR3 DNA reads TGTGCCAGCAGCAAAGAAAACAGGGGATCCTACAATGAGCAGTTCTTC.

The chain carries TRBV14 and TRBJ2-1; D may be TRBD1 (5 bases). Trimming shortened V by 1 base and J by 0 bases, and 13 bases separated the two germline ends. CDR3 length: 17 amino acids. Germline CDR1 SGHDN, CDR2 FVKESK. The chain's CDR3 is CASSQGGRPISYNEQFF. The CDR3 DNA is TGTGCCAGCAGCCAAGGGGGCAGGCCCATCTCCTACAATGAGCAGTTCTTC.

This clone was counted between two and nine times. This rearrangement joins TRBV7-8 to TRBJ2-7; TRBD2 aligns across 13 bases. Germline CDR1 is SGHVS and CDR2 is FQNEAQ. This CDR3 is 17 amino acids long. Trimming took 5 bases from V and 3 from J; bases not matched to a gene: 10. CDR3 in DNA: TGTGCCAGCAGCGCCAGACTAGCGGGAGGCCCTAACTACGAGCAGTACTTC. It is translated as CASSARLAGGPNYEQYF.

The genes are TRBV6-1 and TRBJ1-5; D ambiguous. Germline V gene data show CDR1 as MNHNS and CDR2 as SASEGT. The CDR3 is 15 residues long. Trimming removed 4 bases from V and 6 bases from J, with 16 bases in between. The CDR3 bases are TGTGCCAGCAGTGCGGATCCCCGGGTCACTCAGCCCCAGCATTTT. Translated: CASSADPRVTQPQHF.

The rearrangement joins TRBV7-2 to TRBJ1-2; TRBD1 matches 7 bases. The CDR3 extends over 17 amino acids. The trim removed 5 bases at V and 0 bases at J, leaving 12 bases unmatched. Germline V gives CDR1 SGHTA, CDR2 FQGNSA. The CDR3 DNA sequence: TGTGCCAGCAGCCCAACCTCTGGGACAGAGACTAACTATGGCTACACCTTC. Amino acids: CASSPTSGTETNYGYTF. Together with reference TRBV7-2 and TRBJ1-2, the CDR3 gives the full variable domain: GAGVSQSPSNKVTEKGKDVELRCDPISGHTALYWYRQSLGQGLEFLIYFQGNSAPDKSGLPSDRFSAERTGGSVSTLTIQRTQQEDSAVYLCASSPTSGTETNYGYTFGSGTRLTVV.

The V and J genes are TRBV14 and TRBJ2-7; no definite D call. Trimming removed 6 bases at V and 3 bases at J, with 12 bases between. The CDR3 is made up of 13 amino acids. CDR1 SGHDN and CDR2 FVKESK come from the germline V gene. The CDR3 nucleotides are TGTGCCAGCAGGGGCAGTTCGTACTACGAGCAGTACTTC. Protein: CASRGSSYYEQYF. Together with reference TRBV14 and TRBJ2-7, the CDR3 gives the full variable domain: EAGVTQFPSHSVIEKGQTVTLRCDPISGHDNLYWYRRVMGKEIKFLLHFVKESKQDESGMPNNRFLAERTGGTYSTLKVQPAELEDSGVYFCASRGSSYYEQYFGPGTRLTVT.